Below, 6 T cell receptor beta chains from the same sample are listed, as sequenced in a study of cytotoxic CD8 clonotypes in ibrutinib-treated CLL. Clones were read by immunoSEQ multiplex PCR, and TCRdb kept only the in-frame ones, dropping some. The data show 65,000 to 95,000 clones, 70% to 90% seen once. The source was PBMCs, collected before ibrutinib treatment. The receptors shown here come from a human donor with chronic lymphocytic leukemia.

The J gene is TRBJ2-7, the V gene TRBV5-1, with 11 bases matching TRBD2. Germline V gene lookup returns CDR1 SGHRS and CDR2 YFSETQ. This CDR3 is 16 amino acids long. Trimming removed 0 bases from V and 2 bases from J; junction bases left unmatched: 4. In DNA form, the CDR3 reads TGCGCCAGCAGCTTGGCATCTAGCGGGAGGACCTACGAGCAGTACTTC. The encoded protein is CASSLASSGRTYEQYF.

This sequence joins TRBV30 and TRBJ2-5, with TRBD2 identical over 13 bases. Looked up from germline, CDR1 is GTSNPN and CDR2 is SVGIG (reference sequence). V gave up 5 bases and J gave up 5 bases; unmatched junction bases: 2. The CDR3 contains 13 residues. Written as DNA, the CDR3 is TGTGCCTGGGGACTAGCGGGAGCTGAGACCCAGTACTTC. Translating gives CAWGLAGAETQYF.

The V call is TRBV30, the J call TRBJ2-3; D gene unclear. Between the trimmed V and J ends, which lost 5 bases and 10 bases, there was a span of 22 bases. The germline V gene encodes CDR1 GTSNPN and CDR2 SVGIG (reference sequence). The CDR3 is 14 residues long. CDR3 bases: TGTGCCTGGTCCCTTCTTAATTCGGCAACAGCGCAGTATTTT. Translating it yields CAWSLLNSATAQYF. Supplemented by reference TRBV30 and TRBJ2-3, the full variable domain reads SQTIHQWPATLVQPVGSPLSLECTVEGTSNPNLYWYRQAAGRGLQLLFYSVGIGQISSEVPQNLSASRPQDRQFILSSKKLLLSDSGFYLCAWSLLNSATAQYFGPGTRLTVL.

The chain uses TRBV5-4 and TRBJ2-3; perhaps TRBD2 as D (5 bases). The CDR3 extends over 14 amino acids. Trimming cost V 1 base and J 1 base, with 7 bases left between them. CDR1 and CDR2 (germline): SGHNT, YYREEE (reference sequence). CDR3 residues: CASSLYGGTDTQYF. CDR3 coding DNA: TGTGCCAGCAGCTTGTACGGGGGCACAGATACGCAGTATTTT.

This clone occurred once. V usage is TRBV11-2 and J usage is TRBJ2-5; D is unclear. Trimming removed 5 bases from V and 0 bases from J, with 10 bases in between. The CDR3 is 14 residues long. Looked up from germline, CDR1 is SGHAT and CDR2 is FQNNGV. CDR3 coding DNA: TGTGCCAGCAGCATCGATCGGTACCAAGAGACCCAGTACTTC. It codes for CASSIDRYQETQYF.

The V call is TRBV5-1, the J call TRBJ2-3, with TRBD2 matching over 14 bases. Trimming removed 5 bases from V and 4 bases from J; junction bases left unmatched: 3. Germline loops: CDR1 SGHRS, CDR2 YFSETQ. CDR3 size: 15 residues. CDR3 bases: TGCGCCAGCAGGGAGGGACTAGCGGGAGCAGATACGCAGTATTTT. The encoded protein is CASREGLAGADTQYF.